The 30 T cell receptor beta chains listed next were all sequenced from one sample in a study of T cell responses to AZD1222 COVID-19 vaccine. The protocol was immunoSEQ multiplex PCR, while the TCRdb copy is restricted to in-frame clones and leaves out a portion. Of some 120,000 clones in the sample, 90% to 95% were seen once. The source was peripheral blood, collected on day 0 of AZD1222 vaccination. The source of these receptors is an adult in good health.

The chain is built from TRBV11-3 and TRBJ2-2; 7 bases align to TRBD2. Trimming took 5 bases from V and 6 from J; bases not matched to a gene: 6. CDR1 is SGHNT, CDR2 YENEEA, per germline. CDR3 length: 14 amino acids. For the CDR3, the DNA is TGTGCCAGCAGCGAACGGACTAGGCCCGGGGAGCTGTTTTTT. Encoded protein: CASSERTRPGELFF.

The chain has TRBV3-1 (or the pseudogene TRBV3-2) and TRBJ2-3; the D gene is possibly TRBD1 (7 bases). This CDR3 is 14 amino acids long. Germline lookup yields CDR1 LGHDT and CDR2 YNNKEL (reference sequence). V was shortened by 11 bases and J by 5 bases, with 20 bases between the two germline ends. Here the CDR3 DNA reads TGTGCCTCAAAAAGGACCAGGGGGGTAGATACGCAGTATTTT. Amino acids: CASKRTRGVDTQYF.

This CDR3 reads CASSLRSQDSPLHF. CDR3 DNA sequence: TGTGCCAGCAGCTTACGGTCCCAAGATTCACCCCTCCACTTT. The rearrangement links TRBV9 to TRBJ1-6; D uncertain. The germline V and J ends were trimmed by 4 bases and 8 bases, with 13 bases remaining between them. Germline V gene data show CDR1 as SGDLS and CDR2 as YYNGEE. The CDR3 is made up of 14 amino acids.

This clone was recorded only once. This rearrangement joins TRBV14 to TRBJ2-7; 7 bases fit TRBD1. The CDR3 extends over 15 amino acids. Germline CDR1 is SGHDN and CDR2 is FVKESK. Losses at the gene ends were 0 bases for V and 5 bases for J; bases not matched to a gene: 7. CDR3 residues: CASSQDRQGPNEQYF. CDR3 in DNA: TGTGCCAGCAGCCAAGATCGACAGGGCCCCAACGAGCAGTACTTC. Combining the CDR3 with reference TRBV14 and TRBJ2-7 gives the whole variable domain EAGVTQFPSHSVIEKGQTVTLRCDPISGHDNLYWYRRVMGKEIKFLLHFVKESKQDESGMPNNRFLAERTGGTYSTLKVQPAELEDSGVYFCASSQDRQGPNEQYFGPGTRLTVT.

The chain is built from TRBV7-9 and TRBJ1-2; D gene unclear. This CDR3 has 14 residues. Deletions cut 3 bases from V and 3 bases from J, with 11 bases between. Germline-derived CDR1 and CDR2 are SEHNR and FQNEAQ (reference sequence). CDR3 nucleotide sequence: TGTGCCAGCAGCTTTGGCGTTACTGACTATGGCTACACCTTC. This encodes CASSFGVTDYGYTF.

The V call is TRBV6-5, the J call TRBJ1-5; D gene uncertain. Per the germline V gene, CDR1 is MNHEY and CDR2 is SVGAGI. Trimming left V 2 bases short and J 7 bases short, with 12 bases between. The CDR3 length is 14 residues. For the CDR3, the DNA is TGTGCCAGCAGTTACAACAGCTTACAACAGCCCCAGCATTTT. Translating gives CASSYNSLQQPQHF.

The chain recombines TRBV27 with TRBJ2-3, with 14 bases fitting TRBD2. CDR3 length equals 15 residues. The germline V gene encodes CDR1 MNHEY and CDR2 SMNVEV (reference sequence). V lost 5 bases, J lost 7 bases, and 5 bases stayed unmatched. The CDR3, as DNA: TGTGCCAGCAGTCCCGGGACTAGCGGGAGAAATACGCAGTATTTT. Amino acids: CASSPGTSGRNTQYF.

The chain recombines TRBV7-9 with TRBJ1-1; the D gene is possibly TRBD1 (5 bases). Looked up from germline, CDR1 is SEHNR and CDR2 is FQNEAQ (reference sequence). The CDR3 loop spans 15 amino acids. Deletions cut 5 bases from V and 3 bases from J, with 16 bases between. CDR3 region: CASSLHGGADTEAFF. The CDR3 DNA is TGTGCCAGCAGCCTCCATGGGGGTGCGGACACTGAAGCTTTCTTT.

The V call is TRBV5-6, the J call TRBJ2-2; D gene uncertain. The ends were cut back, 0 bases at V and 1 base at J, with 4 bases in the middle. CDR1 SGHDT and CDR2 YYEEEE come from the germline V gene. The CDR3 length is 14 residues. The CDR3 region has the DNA TGTGCCAGCAGCTTGGCCGAGAACACCGGGGAGCTGTTTTTT. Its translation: CASSLAENTGELFF.

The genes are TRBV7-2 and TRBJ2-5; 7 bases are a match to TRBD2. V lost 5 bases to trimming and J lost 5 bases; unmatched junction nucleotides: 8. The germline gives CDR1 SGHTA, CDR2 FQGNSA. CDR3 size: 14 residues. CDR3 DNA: TGTGCCAGCAGCCCGCTAGAGGGAGGGGAGACCCAGTACTTC. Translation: CASSPLEGGETQYF.

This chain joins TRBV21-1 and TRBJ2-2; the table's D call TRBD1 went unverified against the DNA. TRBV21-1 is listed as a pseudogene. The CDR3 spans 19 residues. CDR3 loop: CASSKDGDRQGQNTGELFF. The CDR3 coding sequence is TGTGCCAGCAGCAAAGATGGAGACCGACAGGGGCAAAACACCGGGGAGCTGTTTTTT.

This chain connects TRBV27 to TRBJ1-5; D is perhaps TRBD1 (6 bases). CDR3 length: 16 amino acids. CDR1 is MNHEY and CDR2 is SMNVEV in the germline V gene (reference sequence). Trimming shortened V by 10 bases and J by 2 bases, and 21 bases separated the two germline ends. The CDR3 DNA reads TGTGCCACCAGCGCAGGGGCCTGGGATGGCAATCAGCCCCAGCATTTT. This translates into CATSAGAWDGNQPQHF.

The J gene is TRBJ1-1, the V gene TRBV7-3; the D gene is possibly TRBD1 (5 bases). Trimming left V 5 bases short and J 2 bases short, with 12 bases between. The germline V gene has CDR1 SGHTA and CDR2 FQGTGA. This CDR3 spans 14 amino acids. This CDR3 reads CASSRAGTNTEAFF. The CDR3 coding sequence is TGTGCCAGCAGCCGGGCGGGGACCAACACTGAAGCTTTCTTT.

CDR3 nucleotides: TGTGCCAGCAGTTTTGGCCAGGGACTAGAACAAGAGACCCAGTACTTC. Translated, it gives CASSFGQGLEQETQYF. The chain carries TRBV6-5 and TRBJ2-5, with 8 bases matching TRBD2. From germline, CDR1 is MNHEY and CDR2 SVGAGI. The CDR3 has 16 amino acids. J was trimmed by 2 bases and V by 4 bases; bases with no gene match: 9.

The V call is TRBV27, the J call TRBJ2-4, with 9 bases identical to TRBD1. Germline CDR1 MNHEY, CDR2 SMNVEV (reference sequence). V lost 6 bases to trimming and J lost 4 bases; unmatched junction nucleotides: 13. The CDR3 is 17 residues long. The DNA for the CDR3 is TGTGCCAGCAGGGGTGGGACAGGGTTGGCCATAAAAAACATTCAGTACTTC. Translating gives CASRGGTGLAIKNIQYF.

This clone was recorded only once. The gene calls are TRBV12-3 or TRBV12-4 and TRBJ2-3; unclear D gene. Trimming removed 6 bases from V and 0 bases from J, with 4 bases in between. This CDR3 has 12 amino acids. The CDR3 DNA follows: TGTGCCAGCAGGGACAGCACAGATACGCAGTATTTT. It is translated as CASRDSTDTQYF.

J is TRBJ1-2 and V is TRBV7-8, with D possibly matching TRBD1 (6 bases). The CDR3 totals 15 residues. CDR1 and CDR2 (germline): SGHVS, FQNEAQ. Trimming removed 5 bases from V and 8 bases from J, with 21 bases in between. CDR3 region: CASSPQGGGWAGYTF. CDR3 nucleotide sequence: TGTGCCAGCAGCCCACAGGGTGGCGGATGGGCAGGCTACACCTTC.

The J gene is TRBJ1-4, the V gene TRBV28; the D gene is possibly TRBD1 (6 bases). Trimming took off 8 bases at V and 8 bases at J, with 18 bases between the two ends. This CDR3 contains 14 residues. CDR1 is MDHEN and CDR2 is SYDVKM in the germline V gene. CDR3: CASGNRVRIEKLFF. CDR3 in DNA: TGTGCCAGCGGGAACAGGGTCCGAATAGAAAAACTGTTTTTT.

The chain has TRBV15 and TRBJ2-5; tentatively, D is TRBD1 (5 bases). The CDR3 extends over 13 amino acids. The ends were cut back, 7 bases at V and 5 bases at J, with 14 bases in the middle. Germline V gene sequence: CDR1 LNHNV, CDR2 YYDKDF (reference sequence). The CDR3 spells CATTFDPGETQYF. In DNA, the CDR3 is TGTGCCACCACCTTCGACCCAGGGGAGACCCAGTACTTC. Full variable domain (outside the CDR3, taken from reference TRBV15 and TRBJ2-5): DAMVIQNPRYQVTQFGKPVTLSCSQTLNHNVMYWYQQKSSQAPKLLFHYYDKDFNNEADTPDNFQSRRPNTSFCFLDIRSPGLGDTAMYLCATTFDPGETQYFGPGTRLLVL.

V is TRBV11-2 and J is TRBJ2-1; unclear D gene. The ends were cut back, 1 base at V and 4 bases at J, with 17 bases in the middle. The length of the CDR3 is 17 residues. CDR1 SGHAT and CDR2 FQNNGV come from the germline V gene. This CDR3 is CASSLVFGWDSYNEQFF. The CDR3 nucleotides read TGTGCCAGCAGCTTAGTGTTCGGCTGGGATTCTTACAATGAGCAGTTCTTC.

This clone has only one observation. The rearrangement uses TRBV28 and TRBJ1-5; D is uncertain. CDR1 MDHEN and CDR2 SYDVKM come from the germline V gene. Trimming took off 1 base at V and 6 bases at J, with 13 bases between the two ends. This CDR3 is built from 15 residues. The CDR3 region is CASSLYLGSGQPQHF. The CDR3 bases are TGTGCCAGCAGTTTATATTTGGGGTCTGGTCAGCCCCAGCATTTT.

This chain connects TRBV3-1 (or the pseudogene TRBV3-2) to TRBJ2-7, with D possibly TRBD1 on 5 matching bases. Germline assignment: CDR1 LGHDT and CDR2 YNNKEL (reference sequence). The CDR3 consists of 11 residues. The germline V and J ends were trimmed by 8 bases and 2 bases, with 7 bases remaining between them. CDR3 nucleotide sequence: TGTGCCAGCCGACAGACCTACGAGCAGTACTTC. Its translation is CASRQTYEQYF.

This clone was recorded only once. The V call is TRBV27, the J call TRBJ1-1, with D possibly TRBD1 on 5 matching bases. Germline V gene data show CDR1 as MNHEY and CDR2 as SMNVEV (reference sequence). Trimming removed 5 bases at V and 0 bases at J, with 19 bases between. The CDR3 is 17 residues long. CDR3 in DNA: TGTGCCAGCAGTCCCCACGGGGCATTAACTATGAACACTGAAGCTTTCTTT. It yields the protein CASSPHGALTMNTEAFF.

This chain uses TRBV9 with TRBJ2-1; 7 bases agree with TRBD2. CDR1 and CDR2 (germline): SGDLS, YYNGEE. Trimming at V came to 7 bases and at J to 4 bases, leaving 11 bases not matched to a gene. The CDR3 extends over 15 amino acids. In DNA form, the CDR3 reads TGTGCCAGCGGTGGGCTAGCGGTCCCTTACAATGAGCAGTTCTTC. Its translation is CASGGLAVPYNEQFF.

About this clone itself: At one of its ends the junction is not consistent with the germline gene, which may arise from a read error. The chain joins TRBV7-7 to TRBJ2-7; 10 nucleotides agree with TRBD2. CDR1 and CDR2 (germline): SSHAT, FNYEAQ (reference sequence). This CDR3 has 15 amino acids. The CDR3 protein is CASSLASGSAYEQYF. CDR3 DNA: TGTGCTAGCAGCTTAGCTAGCGGGAGTGCCTACGAGCAGTACTTC.

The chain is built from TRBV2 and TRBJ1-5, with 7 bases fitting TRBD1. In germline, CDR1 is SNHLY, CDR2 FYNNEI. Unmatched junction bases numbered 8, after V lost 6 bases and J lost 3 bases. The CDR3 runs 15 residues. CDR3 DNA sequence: TGTGCCAGCAGGGGAGGAGGGGGCTACAATCAGCCCCAGCATTTT. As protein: CASRGGGGYNQPQHF.

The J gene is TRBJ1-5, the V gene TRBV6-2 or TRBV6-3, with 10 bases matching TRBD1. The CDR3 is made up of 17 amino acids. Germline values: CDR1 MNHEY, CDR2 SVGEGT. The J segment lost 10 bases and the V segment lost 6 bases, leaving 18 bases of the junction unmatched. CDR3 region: CASSPTPPDRGMGPQHF. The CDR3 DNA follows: TGTGCCAGCAGCCCCACGCCCCCGGACAGGGGGATGGGACCCCAGCATTTT.

CDR3 sequence: CASGNYRRTEAFF. In DNA, the CDR3 is TGTGCCAGCGGGAACTACAGGAGGACTGAAGCTTTCTTT. The chain joins TRBV28 to TRBJ1-1, with D possibly being TRBD1 (5 bases). There are 13 residues in the CDR3. Looked up from germline, CDR1 is MDHEN and CDR2 is SYDVKM. Trimming left V 8 bases short and J 5 bases short, with 15 bases between.

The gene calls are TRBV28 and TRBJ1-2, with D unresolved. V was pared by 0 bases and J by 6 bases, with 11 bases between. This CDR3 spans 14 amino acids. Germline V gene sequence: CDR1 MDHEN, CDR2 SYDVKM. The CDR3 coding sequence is TGTGCCAGCAGTTTATGGGTTTTCTCGGATGGCTACACCTTC. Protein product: CASSLWVFSDGYTF.

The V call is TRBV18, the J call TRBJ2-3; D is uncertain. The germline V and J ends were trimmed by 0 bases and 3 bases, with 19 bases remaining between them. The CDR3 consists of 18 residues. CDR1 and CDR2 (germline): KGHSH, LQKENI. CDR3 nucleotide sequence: TGTGCCAGCTCACCACCAAAGCTGGGAATTCTACAGACAGATACGCAGTATTTT. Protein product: CASSPPKLGILQTDTQYF.